The next 5 T cell receptor beta chains were all read from a single sample in a study of blood T cells in healthy people across ages. It was with a sample-barcoded 5' primer and a J-beta primer mix that a second PCR of roughly 7 to 12 cycles was run. In TCRdb, the 5' RACE reads were re-called with MiXCR into one record per CDR3 protein. The sample contains 1.5 million to 2 million distinct CDR3 sequences, about 50% of which appear only once. The material sequenced was blood. The receptors were gathered from a woman aged 40 to 49 in good health.

The J gene is TRBJ2-2, the V gene TRBV2, with D possibly matching TRBD1 (5 bases). The CDR3 runs to 16 residues. V lost 3 bases, J lost 4 bases, and 15 bases lay in between. Germline assignment: CDR1 SNHLY and CDR2 FYNNEI. DNA for the CDR3: TGTGCCAGCAGTGATTGGTGGCAGGGTCGCACCGGGGAGCTGTTTTTT. This sequence encodes CASSDWWQGRTGELFF.

V usage is TRBV5-1 and J usage is TRBJ2-5; possibly TRBD1 or TRBD2 for D (5 bases each). Trimming left V 1 base short and J 9 bases short, with 7 bases between. CDR3 size: 11 residues. CDR1 and CDR2 from the germline V gene are SGHRS and YFSETQ. The CDR3 sequence is CASSLMGAQYF. CDR3 coding DNA: TGCGCCAGCAGCTTGATGGGGGCCCAGTACTTC.

In its sample, this clonotype was seen a few times. The chain has TRBV28 and TRBJ1-2; D ambiguous. The V end lost 5 bases, the J end lost 1 base, and 11 bases lay between the germline ends. The CDR3 runs to 14 residues. Germline V gives CDR1 MDHEN, CDR2 SYDVKM. The CDR3 spells CASSPGPFNYGYTF. The CDR3, as DNA: TGTGCCAGCAGTCCCGGGCCTTTTAACTATGGCTACACCTTC.

The chain combines TRBV28 with TRBJ2-5; D is undetermined. The CDR3 runs 13 residues. The germline gives CDR1 MDHEN, CDR2 SYDVKM. V was clipped by 5 bases and J by 5 bases, with 12 bases between them. The CDR3: CASSPHWRETQYF. DNA for the CDR3: TGTGCCAGCAGTCCCCACTGGCGGGAGACCCAGTACTTC. The full variable domain, with the rest looked up from reference TRBV28 and TRBJ2-5, is DVKVTQSSRYLVKRTGEKVFLECVQDMDHENMFWYRQDPGLGLRLIYFSYDVKMKEKGDIPEGYSVSREKKERFSLILESASTNQTSMYLCASSPHWRETQYFGPGTRLLVL.

V and J are TRBV25-1 and TRBJ2-5, with D unclear. CDR1 MGHDK and CDR2 SYGVNS come from the germline V gene. Trimming shortened V by 3 bases and J by 4 bases, and 12 bases separated the two germline ends. This CDR3 comprises 14 residues. CDR3 sequence (DNA): TGTGCCAGCAGTGATAGCCCGACCATAGAGACCCAGTACTTC. Its translation: CASSDSPTIETQYF.